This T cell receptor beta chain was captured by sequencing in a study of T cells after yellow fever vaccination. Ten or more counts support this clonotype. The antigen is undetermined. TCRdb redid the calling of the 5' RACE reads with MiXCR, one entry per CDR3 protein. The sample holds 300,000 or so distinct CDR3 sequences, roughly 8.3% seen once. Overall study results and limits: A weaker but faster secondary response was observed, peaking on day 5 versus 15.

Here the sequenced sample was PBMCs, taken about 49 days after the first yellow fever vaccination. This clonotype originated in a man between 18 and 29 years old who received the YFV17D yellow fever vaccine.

CDR3 sequence: CSARHSNQPQHF. For the CDR3, the DNA is TGCAGTGCTAGACATAGCAATCAGCCCCAGCATTTT. The rearrangement links TRBV20-1 to TRBJ1-5, with D uncertain. Germline V gene sequence: CDR1 DFQATT, CDR2 SNEGSKA (reference sequence). The CDR3 spans 12 residues. Trimming took 2 bases from V and 0 from J, leaving 2 bases between them.